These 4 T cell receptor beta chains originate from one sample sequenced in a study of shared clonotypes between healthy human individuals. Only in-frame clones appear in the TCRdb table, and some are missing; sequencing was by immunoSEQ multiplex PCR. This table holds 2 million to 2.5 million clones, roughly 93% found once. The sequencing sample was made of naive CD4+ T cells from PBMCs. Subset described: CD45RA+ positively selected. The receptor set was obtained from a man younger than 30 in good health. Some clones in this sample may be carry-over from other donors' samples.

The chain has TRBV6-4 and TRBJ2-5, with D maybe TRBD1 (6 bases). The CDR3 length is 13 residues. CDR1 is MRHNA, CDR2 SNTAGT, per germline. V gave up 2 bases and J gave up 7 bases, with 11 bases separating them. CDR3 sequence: CASSDLQGGTQYF. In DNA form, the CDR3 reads TGTGCCAGCAGTGACCTACAAGGGGGGACCCAGTACTTC.

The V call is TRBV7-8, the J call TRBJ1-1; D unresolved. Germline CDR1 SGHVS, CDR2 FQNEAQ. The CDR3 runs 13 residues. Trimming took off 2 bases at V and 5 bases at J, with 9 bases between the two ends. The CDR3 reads CASSLTGETEAFF. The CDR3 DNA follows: TGTGCCAGCAGCTTAACCGGGGAGACTGAAGCTTTCTTT.

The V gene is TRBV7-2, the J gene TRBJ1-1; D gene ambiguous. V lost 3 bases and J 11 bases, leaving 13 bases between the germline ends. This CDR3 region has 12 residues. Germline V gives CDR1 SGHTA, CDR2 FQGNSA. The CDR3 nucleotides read TGTGCCAGCAGCTTTTCGACGGCGGGGGCTTTCTTT. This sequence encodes CASSFSTAGAFF.

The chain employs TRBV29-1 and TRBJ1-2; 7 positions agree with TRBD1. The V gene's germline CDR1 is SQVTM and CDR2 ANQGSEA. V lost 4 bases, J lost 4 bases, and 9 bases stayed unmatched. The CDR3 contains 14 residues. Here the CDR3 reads CSVASGGGPYGYTF. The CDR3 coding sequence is TGCAGCGTTGCTAGTGGAGGGGGCCCCTATGGCTACACCTTC.